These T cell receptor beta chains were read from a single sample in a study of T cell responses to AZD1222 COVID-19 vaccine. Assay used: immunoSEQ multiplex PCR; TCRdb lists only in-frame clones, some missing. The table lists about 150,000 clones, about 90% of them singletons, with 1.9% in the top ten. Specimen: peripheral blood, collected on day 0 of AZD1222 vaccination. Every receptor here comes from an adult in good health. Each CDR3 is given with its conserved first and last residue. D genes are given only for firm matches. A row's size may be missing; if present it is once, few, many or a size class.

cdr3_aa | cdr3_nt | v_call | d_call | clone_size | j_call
CASSSMPGAFYGYTF | TGTGCCAGCAGCTCAATGCCAGGGGCATTCTATGGCTACACCTTC | TRBV7-3 | NA | NA | TRBJ1-2
CASSLGRTVDYEQYF | TGTGCCAGCAGCCTAGGGAGGACGGTAGACTACGAGCAGTACTTC | TRBV5-4 | NA | once | TRBJ2-7
CASSHYGGRRTGELFF | TGTGCCAGCAGCCATTACGGGGGGCGCCGGACCGGGGAGCTGTTTTTT | TRBV3-1/TRBV3-2 | NA | NA | TRBJ2-2
CASSLVLGGEQFF | TGCGCCAGCAGCTTGGTGTTGGGCGGTGAGCAGTTCTTC | TRBV5-1 | NA | NA | TRBJ2-1
CASSVVPNTEAFF | TGTGCCAGCAGCGTAGTCCCGAACACTGAAGCTTTCTTT | TRBV9 | NA | NA | TRBJ1-1
CACRQGPSGTEAFF | TGTGCCTGTAGACAGGGGCCCTCCGGCACTGAAGCTTTCTTT | TRBV30 | TRBD1 | NA | TRBJ1-1
CASSPLAGFNYGYTF | TGTGCCAGCTCACCCCTGGCAGGGTTTAACTATGGCTACACCTTC | TRBV18 | NA | NA | TRBJ1-2
CASSLVGTPSYEQYF | TGTGCCAGCAGCTTAGTGGGGACACCGTCCTACGAGCAGTACTTC | TRBV7-2 | NA | NA | TRBJ2-7
CASSEEQARSGNTIYF | TGTGCCAGCAGTGAGGAGCAGGCGCGTTCTGGAAACACCATATATTTT | TRBV2 | NA | NA | TRBJ1-3
CASSEFGTLNQPQHF | TGTGCCAGCAGCGAATTCGGGACATTGAATCAGCCCCAGCATTTT | TRBV7-8 | NA | NA | TRBJ1-5
CSVPVGHGYTF | TGCAGCGTCCCTGTGGGGCATGGCTACACCTTC | TRBV29-1 | NA | NA | TRBJ1-2
CATSKSGRDNEKLFF | TGTGCCACCAGCAAGAGCGGCAGGGATAATGAAAAACTGTTTTTT | TRBV15 | NA | NA | TRBJ1-4
CASSDQGGTEAFF | TGTGCCAGCTCTGACCAAGGGGGTACTGAAGCTTTCTTT | TRBV18 | NA | NA | TRBJ1-1
CASSFGQGLPYEQYF | TGTGCCAGCAGCTTCGGACAGGGTCTCCCCTACGAGCAGTACTTC | TRBV7-6 | TRBD1 | NA | TRBJ2-7
CATSIGQSVNTEAFF | TGTGCCACCAGCATAGGACAGTCTGTGAACACTGAAGCTTTCTTT | TRBV15 | NA | few | TRBJ1-1